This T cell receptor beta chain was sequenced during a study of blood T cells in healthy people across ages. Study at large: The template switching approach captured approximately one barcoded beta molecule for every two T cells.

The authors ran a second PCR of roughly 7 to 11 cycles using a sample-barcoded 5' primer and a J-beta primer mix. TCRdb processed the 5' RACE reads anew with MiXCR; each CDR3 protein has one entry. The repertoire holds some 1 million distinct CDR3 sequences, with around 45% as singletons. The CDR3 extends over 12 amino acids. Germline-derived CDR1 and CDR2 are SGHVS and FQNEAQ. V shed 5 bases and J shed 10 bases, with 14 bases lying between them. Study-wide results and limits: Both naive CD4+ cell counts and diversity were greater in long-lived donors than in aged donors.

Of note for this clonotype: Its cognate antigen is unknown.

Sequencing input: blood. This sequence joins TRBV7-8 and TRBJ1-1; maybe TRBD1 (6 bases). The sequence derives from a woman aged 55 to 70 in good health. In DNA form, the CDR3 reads TGTGCCAGCAGCGGTCAATCAGGGGTAGCTTTCTTT. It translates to CASSGQSGVAFF.